This record concerns one T cell receptor (beta chain) sequence. These data are taken from a study of cytomegalovirus exposure and HLA in healthy donors. The V gene's germline CDR1 is WNHNN and CDR2 SYGVQD (reference sequence). The CDR3 length is 13 residues. Trimming shortened V by 2 bases and J by 4 bases, and 8 bases separated the two germline ends. Both 60 Vbeta primers and 13 Jbeta primers went into the PCR. Here immunoSEQ multiplex PCR was the method, and the copy in TCRdb shows in-frame clones only, minus some. The sample contains over 150,000 clones, around four fifths of which appear only once.

Material for sequencing was PBMCs. J is TRBJ1-2 and V is TRBV10-1; possible D gene TRBD1, 5 bases. This TCR came from a male donor in good health and CMV-seropositive. The CDR3 DNA reads as TGCGCCAGCAGTGAGGGGGCCGCCTATGGCTACACCTTC. This translates into CASSEGAAYGYTF.